A selection of T cell receptor beta chains follows, all from one sample in a study of CD8 T cells in Susac syndrome. One entry per CDR3 protein results from TCRdb running MiXCR on the immunoSEQ multiplex PCR reads. The data show about 66,000 distinct CDR3 sequences, with approximately 94% seen just once and 0.5% to 0.6% held by the top ten. Material: CD8+ T cells from PBMCs. The receptor set was obtained from a human donor with multiple sclerosis. Each CDR3 is given with its conserved first and last residue. The D gene is left open where the match is weak. Clone sizes are given selectively: once, few, many, or a class where the clone is expanded.

size: -; V: TRBV5-1; J: TRBJ1-1; D: -; DNA: TGCGCCAGCAGCTTGGGGGTCACTGAAGCTTTCTTT; CDR3: CASSLGVTEAFF
size: -; V: TRBV30; J: TRBJ1-4; D: -; DNA: TGTGCCTGGAGTGTAACAGGGTCAAATGAAAATCTGTTTTTT; CDR3: CAWSVTGSNENLFF
size: -; V: TRBV30; J: TRBJ1-2; D: -; DNA: TGTGCCTGGAGTGAAGGGGTCGGTCTATATGGCTACACCTTC; CDR3: CAWSEGVGLYGYTF
size: -; V: TRBV11-2; J: TRBJ1-1; D: -; DNA: TGTGCCAGCAGCCCGTGGCAAGCTGAAGCTTTCTTT; CDR3: CASSPWQAEAFF
size: -; V: TRBV15; J: TRBJ2-2; D: -; DNA: TGTGCCACCAGCAGAGAGGCAGGGCCGAACACCGGGGAGCTGTTTTTT; CDR3: CATSREAGPNTGELFF
size: once; V: TRBV5-1; J: TRBJ2-7; D: TRBD1; DNA: TGCGCCAGCAGCTGGAGCCCGGGACAGGCCTACGAGCAGTACTTC; CDR3: CASSWSPGQAYEQYF
size: -; V: TRBV24-1; J: TRBJ2-7; D: TRBD1; DNA: TGTGCCACCGGGCAGGGGGCTGGCGAGCAGTACTTC; CDR3: CATGQGAGEQYF
size: -; V: TRBV4-1; J: TRBJ1-6; D: -; DNA: TGCGCCAGCAGCCAAGATGCGGGTAGCTCACCCCTCCACTTT; CDR3: CASSQDAGSSPLHF
size: -; V: TRBV7-8; J: TRBJ2-7; D: -; DNA: TGTGCCAGCAGCGTCACCGAGACCGCTACCTACGAGCAGTACTTC; CDR3: CASSVTETATYEQYF
size: -; V: TRBV20-1; J: TRBJ2-7; D: TRBD2; DNA: TGCAGTGCTAGAGATGATCCTAGCGGTGCCTACGTGCAGTACTTC; CDR3: CSARDDPSGAYVQYF
size: -; V: TRBV5-1; J: TRBJ1-4; D: -; DNA: TGCGCCAGCAGCCACTGGACGGGAAATAATGAAAAACTGTTTTTT; CDR3: CASSHWTGNNEKLFF
size: -; V: TRBV29-1; J: TRBJ1-1; D: -; DNA: TGCAGCGTTGAAACAGCGGAGAACACTGAAGCTTTCTTT; CDR3: CSVETAENTEAFF
size: -; V: TRBV19; J: TRBJ1-2; D: -; DNA: TGTGCCAGTAGTGGTGAGCGGGGCTACACCTTC; CDR3: CASSGERGYTF
size: -; V: TRBV7-9; J: TRBJ2-1; D: -; DNA: TGTGCCAGCAGCTCCTTTAGGCAGGGGGGCGATGAGCAGTTCTTC; CDR3: CASSSFRQGGDEQFF
size: -; V: TRBV24-1; J: TRBJ2-1; D: TRBD1; DNA: TGTGCCACCAGTGAACACAGGGGTCCCGAGCAGTTCTTC; CDR3: CATSEHRGPEQFF
size: -; V: TRBV9; J: TRBJ1-1; D: -; DNA: TGTGCCAGCAGCCCGGAAGGGGGCACTGAAGCTTTCTTT; CDR3: CASSPEGGTEAFF
size: -; V: TRBV30; J: TRBJ1-5; D: TRBD1; DNA: TGTGCCTGGAGTTGGGACAGGGGTCAGCCCCAGCATTTT; CDR3: CAWSWDRGQPQHF
size: few; V: TRBV27; J: TRBJ2-2; D: TRBD1; DNA: TGTGCCAGCAGTTGGACAGGGGCCGTGGAGCTGTTTTTT; CDR3: CASSWTGAVELFF
size: -; V: TRBV25-1; J: TRBJ2-7; D: -; DNA: TGTGCCAGCAGTCCCAGCGGACGACTCTACGAGCAGTACTTC; CDR3: CASSPSGRLYEQYF
size: -; V: TRBV11-2; J: TRBJ2-3; D: -; DNA: TGTGCCAGCAGCTTAGATCGGAGAGATACGCAGTATTTT; CDR3: CASSLDRRDTQYF
size: -; V: TRBV12-3/TRBV12-4; J: TRBJ1-6; D: TRBD1; DNA: TGTGCCAGCAGTCGGGACAGGCCCAATTCACCCCTCCACTTT; CDR3: CASSRDRPNSPLHF
size: -; V: TRBV2; J: TRBJ1-5; D: -; DNA: TGTGCCAGCGGAAGGACAGAGATAAATCAGCCCCAGCATTTT; CDR3: CASGRTEINQPQHF
size: -; V: TRBV3-1; J: TRBJ1-6; D: -; DNA: TGTGCCAGCACCCTGGGACACACGATCAATTCACCCCTCCACTTT; CDR3: CASTLGHTINSPLHF
size: -; V: TRBV3-1; J: TRBJ2-5; D: -; DNA: TGTGCCAGCAGCCAAGAGACGGACCAAGAGACCCAGTACTTC; CDR3: CASSQETDQETQYF
size: -; V: TRBV18; J: TRBJ2-7; D: TRBD1; DNA: TGTGCCAGCTCACCAACGGGACAGGGGGCTGGAGAGCAGTACTTC; CDR3: CASSPTGQGAGEQYF
size: -; V: TRBV20-1; J: TRBJ2-1; D: TRBD2; DNA: TGCAGTGCGCCACTAGCGAGTGAGCAGTTCTTC; CDR3: CSAPLASEQFF
size: -; V: TRBV11-3; J: TRBJ2-5; D: -; DNA: TGTGCCAGCAGCTTAGCCACACAAGAGACCCAGTACTTC; CDR3: CASSLATQETQYF